Listed below are T cell receptor beta chains from one sample, sequenced in a study of CD8 T cells in Susac syndrome. A single record per CDR3 protein comes from TCRdb applying MiXCR to the immunoSEQ multiplex PCR reads. The table has approximately 80,000 distinct CDR3 sequences, approximately 94% seen once. Material for sequencing was CD8+ T cells from PBMCs. These receptors were taken from a human donor with Susac syndrome. Both conserved end residues are part of each CDR3. D genes are given only for firm matches. For some rows the clone size is stated as once, few or many, or as a class when expanded; others skip it.

j_gene,d_gene,abundance,v_gene,CDR3aa,CDR3nt
TRBJ2-7,NA,NA,TRBV9,CASSVGGNEQYF,TGTGCCAGCAGCGTAGGAGGGAACGAGCAGTACTTC
TRBJ2-7,NA,NA,TRBV5-1,CASSLEQGASYEQYF,TGCGCCAGCAGCTTGGAGCAGGGAGCCTCCTACGAGCAGTACTTC
TRBJ2-1,TRBD1,NA,TRBV12-3/TRBV12-4,CASTDRGHGEQFF,TGTGCCAGCACGGACAGGGGGCACGGTGAGCAGTTCTTC
TRBJ1-1,TRBD1,NA,TRBV20-1,CSATDRGDTEAFF,TGCAGTGCCACGGACAGGGGGGACACTGAAGCTTTCTTT
TRBJ1-5,NA,NA,TRBV12-5,CASGTGGNQPQHF,TGTGCTAGTGGAACAGGCGGCAATCAGCCCCAGCATTTT
TRBJ1-1,TRBD1,NA,TRBV5-4,CASSPSDRGGTEAFF,TGTGCCAGCAGCCCCTCGGACAGGGGCGGCACTGAAGCTTTCTTT
TRBJ2-1,NA,NA,TRBV12-3/TRBV12-4,CASAPGARYNEQFF,TGTGCCAGCGCCCCAGGGGCTAGGTACAATGAGCAGTTCTTC
TRBJ2-3,NA,NA,TRBV15,CATRGGNLGPDTQYF,TGTGCCACCAGGGGAGGTAATCTCGGTCCAGATACGCAGTATTTT
TRBJ1-2,NA,NA,TRBV20-1,CSAPRDTRNYGYTF,TGCAGTGCTCCAAGAGACACCCGAAACTATGGCTACACCTTC
TRBJ2-7,NA,once,TRBV20-1,CSARKRDAYEQYF,TGCAGTGCTAGGAAGAGGGACGCTTACGAGCAGTACTTC
TRBJ2-7,TRBD2,NA,TRBV4-2,CASSHGTSDFYEQYF,TGTGCCAGCAGCCACGGGACTAGCGATTTCTACGAGCAGTACTTC
TRBJ2-5,NA,once,TRBV13,CASSHNENQETQYF,TGTGCCAGCAGCCACAACGAGAATCAAGAGACCCAGTACTTC
TRBJ2-3,NA,NA,TRBV28,CASSLWGTGGETDTQYF,TGTGCCAGCAGTTTATGGGGGACGGGCGGGGAAACAGATACGCAGTATTTT
TRBJ1-1,NA,NA,TRBV11-3,CASSPGHRRNTEAFF,TGTGCCAGCAGCCCGGGACATAGGCGGAACACTGAAGCTTTCTTT
TRBJ2-5,NA,NA,TRBV20-1,CSARGGDHRGETQYF,TGCAGTGCTAGAGGGGGGGACCACCGGGGAGAGACCCAGTACTTC
TRBJ1-1,NA,once,TRBV27,CASSLNPTGYTEAFF,TGTGCCAGCAGTTTAAACCCGACCGGGTACACTGAAGCTTTCTTT
TRBJ2-1,TRBD1,NA,TRBV12-5,CASVPGGANNEQFF,TGTGCTAGTGTTCCAGGGGGCGCAAACAATGAGCAGTTCTTC
TRBJ2-7,NA,NA,TRBV24-1,CATSERGPADEQYF,TGTGCCACCAGTGAAAGGGGTCCAGCTGACGAGCAGTACTTC
TRBJ2-7,TRBD2,once,TRBV11-2,CASSLGLADTYEQYF,TGTGCCAGCAGCTTAGGGCTAGCGGATACCTACGAGCAGTACTTC
TRBJ2-2,TRBD2,NA,TRBV6-1,CASSVTSGGAATGELFF,TGTGCCAGCAGTGTGACTAGCGGGGGGGCCGCGACCGGGGAGCTGTTTTTT
TRBJ2-2,NA,NA,TRBV7-2,CASSLKPGTANTGELFF,TGTGCCAGCAGCCTAAAGCCAGGGACCGCGAACACCGGGGAGCTGTTTTTT
TRBJ1-6,NA,NA,TRBV2,CASRGRGPLHF,TGTGCCAGCAGAGGAAGGGGGCCCCTCCACTTT
TRBJ2-3,NA,NA,TRBV18,CASSPGRAIRIDTQYF,TGTGCCAGCTCACCAGGGAGAGCGATCAGGATTGATACGCAGTATTTT
TRBJ1-2,NA,NA,TRBV29-1,CSVENRNYGYTF,TGCAGCGTTGAAAACAGAAACTATGGCTACACCTTC